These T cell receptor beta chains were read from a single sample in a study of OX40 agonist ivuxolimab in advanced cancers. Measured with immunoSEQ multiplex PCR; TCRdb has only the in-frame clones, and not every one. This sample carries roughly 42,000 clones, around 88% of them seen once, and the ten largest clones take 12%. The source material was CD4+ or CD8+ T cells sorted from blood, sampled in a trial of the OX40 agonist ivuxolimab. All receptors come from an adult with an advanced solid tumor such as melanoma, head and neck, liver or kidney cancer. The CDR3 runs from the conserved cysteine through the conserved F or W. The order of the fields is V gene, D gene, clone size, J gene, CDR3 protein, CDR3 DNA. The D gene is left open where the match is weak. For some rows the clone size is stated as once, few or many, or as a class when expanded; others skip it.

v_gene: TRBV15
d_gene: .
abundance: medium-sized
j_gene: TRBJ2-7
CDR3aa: CATSRGGEQYF
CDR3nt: TGTGCCACCAGCAGAGGTGGCGAGCAGTACTTC

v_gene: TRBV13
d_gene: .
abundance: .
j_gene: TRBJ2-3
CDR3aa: CASSLDGTTDTQYF
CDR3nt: TGTGCCAGCAGCTTAGATGGGACCACAGATACGCAGTATTTT

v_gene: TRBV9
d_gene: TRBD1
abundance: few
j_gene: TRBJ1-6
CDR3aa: CASSVTGTGNPPLHF
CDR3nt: TGTGCCAGCAGCGTAACCGGGACAGGGAATCCACCCCTCCACTTT

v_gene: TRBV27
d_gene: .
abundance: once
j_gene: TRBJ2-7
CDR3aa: CASSLRAGGRYEQYF
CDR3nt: TGTGCCAGCAGTCTTAGGGCCGGGGGCCGCTACGAGCAGTACTTC

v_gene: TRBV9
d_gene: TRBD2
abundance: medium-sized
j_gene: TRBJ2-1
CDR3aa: CASSVGWGLGPEQFF
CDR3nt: TGTGCCAGCAGCGTGGGGTGGGGACTAGGGCCTGAGCAGTTCTTC

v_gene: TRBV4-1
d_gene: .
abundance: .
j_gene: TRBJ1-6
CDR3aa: CASSQQGRLGSPLHF
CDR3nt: TGCGCCAGCAGCCAACAGGGGAGGCTTGGCTCACCCCTCCACTTT

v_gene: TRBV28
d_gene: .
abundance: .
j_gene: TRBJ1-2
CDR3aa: CASSLPAANYGYTF
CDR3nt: TGTGCCAGCAGTTTGCCAGCAGCTAACTATGGCTACACCTTC

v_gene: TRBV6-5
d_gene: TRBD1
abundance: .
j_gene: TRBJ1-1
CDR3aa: CASRLGQGNTEAFF
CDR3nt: TGTGCCAGCAGACTAGGACAGGGGAACACTGAAGCTTTCTTT

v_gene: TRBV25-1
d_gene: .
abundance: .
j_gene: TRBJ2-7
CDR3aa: CASGQGNLYEQYF
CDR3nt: TGTGCCAGCGGGCAGGGGAACCTCTACGAGCAGTACTTC

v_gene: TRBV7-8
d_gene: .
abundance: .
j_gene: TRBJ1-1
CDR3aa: CASSQGTGQNTEAFF
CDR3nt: TGTGCCAGCAGCCAAGGGACGGGTCAAAACACTGAAGCTTTCTTT

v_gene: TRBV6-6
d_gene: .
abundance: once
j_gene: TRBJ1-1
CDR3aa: CASSYGVLGTEAFF
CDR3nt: TGTGCCAGCAGTTACGGGGTGTTGGGCACTGAAGCTTTCTTT

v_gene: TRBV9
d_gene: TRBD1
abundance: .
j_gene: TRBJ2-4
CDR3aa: CASSRDRQAKNIQYF
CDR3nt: TGTGCCAGCAGCAGGGACAGGCAAGCCAAAAACATTCAGTACTTC

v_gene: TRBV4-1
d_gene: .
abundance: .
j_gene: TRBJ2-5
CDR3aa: CASSQDSQAQGETQYF
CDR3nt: TGCGCCAGCAGCCAAGATTCACAGGCTCAGGGGGAGACCCAGTACTTC

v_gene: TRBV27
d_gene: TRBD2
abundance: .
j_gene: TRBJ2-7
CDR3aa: CASSSGTSGVDEQYF
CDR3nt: TGTGCCAGCAGTTCCGGGACTAGCGGGGTCGACGAGCAGTACTTC

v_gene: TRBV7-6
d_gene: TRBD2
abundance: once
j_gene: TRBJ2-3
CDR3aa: CASSLGSSGGPDTQYF
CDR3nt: TGTGCCAGCAGCTTAGGGTCTAGCGGGGGGCCGGATACGCAGTATTTT

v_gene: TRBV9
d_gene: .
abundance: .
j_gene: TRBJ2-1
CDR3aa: CASSVVDRYDNEQFF
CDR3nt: TGTGCCAGCAGCGTAGTGGACAGATATGACAATGAGCAGTTCTTC

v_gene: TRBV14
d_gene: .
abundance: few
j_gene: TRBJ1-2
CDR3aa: CASSQQGNYGYTF
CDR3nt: TGTGCCAGCTCGCAACAGGGAAACTATGGCTACACCTTC

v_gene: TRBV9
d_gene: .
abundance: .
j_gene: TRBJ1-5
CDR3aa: CASSGGWEGNQPQHF
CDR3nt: TGTGCCAGCAGCGGTGGCTGGGAAGGCAATCAGCCCCAGCATTTT

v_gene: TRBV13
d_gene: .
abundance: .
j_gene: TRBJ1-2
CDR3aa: CASSLEGGGGYYGYTF
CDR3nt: TGTGCCAGCAGCTTAGAAGGCGGCGGGGGTTACTATGGCTACACCTTC

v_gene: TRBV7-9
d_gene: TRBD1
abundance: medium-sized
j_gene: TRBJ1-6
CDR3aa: CASSQPTGANSPLHF
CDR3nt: TGTGCCAGCAGCCAACCCACAGGGGCAAATTCACCCCTCCACTTT

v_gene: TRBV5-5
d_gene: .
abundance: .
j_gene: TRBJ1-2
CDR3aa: CASSPAPQALYGYTF
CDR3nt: TGTGCCAGCAGCCCCGCTCCCCAGGCGCTCTATGGCTACACCTTC

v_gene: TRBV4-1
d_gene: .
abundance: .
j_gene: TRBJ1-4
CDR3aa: CASSPWGTGRTNEKLFF
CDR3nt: TGCGCCAGCAGCCCTTGGGGAACAGGGCGCACTAATGAAAAACTGTTTTTT

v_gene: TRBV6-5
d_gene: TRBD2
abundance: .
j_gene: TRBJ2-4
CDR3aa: CASSSGLAIAKNIQYF
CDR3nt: TGTGCCAGCAGTTCGGGACTAGCTATAGCCAAAAACATTCAGTACTTC

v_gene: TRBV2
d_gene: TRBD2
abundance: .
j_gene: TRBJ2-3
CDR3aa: CASSEALAGAGDTQYF
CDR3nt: TGTGCCAGCAGTGAAGCACTAGCGGGGGCGGGAGATACGCAGTATTTT

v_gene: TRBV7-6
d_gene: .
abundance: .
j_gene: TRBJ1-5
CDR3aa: CASSLGSGVFQPQHF
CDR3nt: TGTGCCAGCAGCTTAGGATCTGGGGTTTTTCAGCCCCAGCATTTT

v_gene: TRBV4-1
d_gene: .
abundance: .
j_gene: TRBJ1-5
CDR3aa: CASSQDLGGYSNQPQHF
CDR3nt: TGCGCCAGCAGCCAAGATCTAGGGGGGTATAGCAATCAGCCCCAGCATTTT

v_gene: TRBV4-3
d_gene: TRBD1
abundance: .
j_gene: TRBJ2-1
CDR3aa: CASSQGPGQGAYNEQFF
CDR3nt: TGCGCCAGCAGCCAGGGCCCGGGACAGGGGGCTTACAATGAGCAGTTCTTC

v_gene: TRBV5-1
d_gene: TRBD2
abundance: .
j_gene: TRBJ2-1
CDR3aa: CASVGGLAGLSGYNEQFF
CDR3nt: TGCGCCAGCGTTGGGGGACTAGCGGGACTTTCGGGCTACAATGAGCAGTTCTTC

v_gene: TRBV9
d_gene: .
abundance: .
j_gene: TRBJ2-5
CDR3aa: CASSVEGYPAGETQYF
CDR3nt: TGTGCCAGCAGCGTAGAAGGGTATCCCGCCGGCGAGACCCAGTACTTC

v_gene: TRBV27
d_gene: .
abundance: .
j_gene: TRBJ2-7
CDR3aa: CASSPGLTSSYEQYF
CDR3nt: TGTGCCAGCAGTCCGGGACTCACGAGCTCCTACGAGCAGTACTTC

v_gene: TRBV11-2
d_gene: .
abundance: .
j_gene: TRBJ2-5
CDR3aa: CASSLDPNQETQYF
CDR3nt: TGTGCCAGCAGCTTAGACCCGAACCAAGAGACCCAGTACTTC

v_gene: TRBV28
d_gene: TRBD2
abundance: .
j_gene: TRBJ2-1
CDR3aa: CASETSQSYNEQFF
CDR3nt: TGTGCCAGTGAGACTAGCCAAAGCTACAATGAGCAGTTCTTC

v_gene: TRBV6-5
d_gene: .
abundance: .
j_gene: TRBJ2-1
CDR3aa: CASSYLLANSYNEQFF
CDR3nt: TGTGCCAGCAGTTACCTGCTAGCGAACTCCTACAATGAGCAGTTCTTC

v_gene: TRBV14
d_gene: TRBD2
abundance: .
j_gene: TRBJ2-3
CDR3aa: CASSQFLAGAGDTQYF
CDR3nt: TGTGCCAGCAGCCAATTCCTAGCGGGAGCGGGAGATACGCAGTATTTT

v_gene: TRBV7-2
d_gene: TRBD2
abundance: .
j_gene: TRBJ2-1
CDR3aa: CASSLSLVASGYNEQFF
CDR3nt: TGTGCCAGCAGCTTAAGTCTGGTGGCTAGCGGGTACAATGAGCAGTTCTTC

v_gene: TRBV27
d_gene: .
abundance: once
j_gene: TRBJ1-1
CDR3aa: CASSLGRVNTEAFF
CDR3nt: TGTGCCAGCAGTTTGGGCAGGGTGAACACTGAAGCTTTCTTT

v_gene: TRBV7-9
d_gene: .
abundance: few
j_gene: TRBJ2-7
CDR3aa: CASSSQLGVHPYEQYF
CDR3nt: TGTGCCAGCAGCTCCCAATTGGGGGTCCATCCCTACGAGCAGTACTTC

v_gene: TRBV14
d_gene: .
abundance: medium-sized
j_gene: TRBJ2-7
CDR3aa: CASSQERNNLYEQYF
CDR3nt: TGTGCCAGCAGCCAAGAACGGAACAACCTCTACGAGCAGTACTTC

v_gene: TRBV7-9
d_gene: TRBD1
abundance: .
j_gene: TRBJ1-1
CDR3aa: CASSSRTGAYNTEAFF
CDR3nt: TGTGCCAGCAGCTCCCGGACAGGGGCGTATAACACTGAAGCTTTCTTT

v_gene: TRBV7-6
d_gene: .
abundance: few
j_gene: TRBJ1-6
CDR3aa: CASSPGTGPLHF
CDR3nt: TGTGCCAGCAGCCCAGGAACAGGGCCCCTCCACTTT

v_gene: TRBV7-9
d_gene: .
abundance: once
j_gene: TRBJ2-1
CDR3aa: CASSPPEQFF
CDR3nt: TGTGCCAGCAGCCCCCCCGAGCAGTTCTTC

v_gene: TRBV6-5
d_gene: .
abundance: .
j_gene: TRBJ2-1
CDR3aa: CASSTDGGSYNEQFF
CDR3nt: TGTGCCAGCAGTACGGACGGAGGCTCCTACAATGAGCAGTTCTTC

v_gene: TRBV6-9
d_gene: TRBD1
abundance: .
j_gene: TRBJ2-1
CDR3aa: CASSSGQGGPFF
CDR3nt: TGTGCCAGCAGTTCCGGACAGGGCGGCCCGTTCTTC

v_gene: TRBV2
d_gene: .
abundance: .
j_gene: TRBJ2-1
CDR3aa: CASRGAHEQFF
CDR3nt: TGTGCCAGCAGGGGCGCCCATGAGCAGTTCTTC

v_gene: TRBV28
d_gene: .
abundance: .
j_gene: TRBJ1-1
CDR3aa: CASSLWVTEAFF
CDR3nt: TGTGCCAGCAGTTTGTGGGTCACTGAAGCTTTCTTT

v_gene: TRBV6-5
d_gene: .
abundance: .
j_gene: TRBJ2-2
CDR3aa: CASSYREETGELFF
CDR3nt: TGTGCCAGCAGTTACCGGGAAGAGACCGGGGAGCTGTTTTTT

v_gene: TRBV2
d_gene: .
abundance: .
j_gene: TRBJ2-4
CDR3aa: CASSEGGRLAKNIQYF
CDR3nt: TGTGCCAGCAGTGAGGGAGGCAGGCTAGCCAAAAACATTCAGTACTTC

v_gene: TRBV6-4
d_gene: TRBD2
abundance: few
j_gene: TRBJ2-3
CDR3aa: CASSSGAGGTDTQYF
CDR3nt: TGTGCCAGCAGCTCGGGAGCGGGAGGGACAGATACGCAGTATTTT

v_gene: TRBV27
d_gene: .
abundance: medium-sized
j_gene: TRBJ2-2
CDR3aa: CASSSYRSGELFF
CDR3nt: TGTGCCAGCAGTTCCTACCGGTCCGGGGAGCTGTTTTTT

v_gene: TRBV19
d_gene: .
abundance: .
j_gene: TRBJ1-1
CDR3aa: CASSIGAGGLGTEAFF
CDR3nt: TGTGCCAGTAGTATAGGGGCAGGAGGTCTGGGGACTGAAGCTTTCTTT

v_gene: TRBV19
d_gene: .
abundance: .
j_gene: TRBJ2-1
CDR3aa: CASSISVYNEQFF
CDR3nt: TGTGCCAGTAGTATTTCGGTTTACAATGAGCAGTTCTTC

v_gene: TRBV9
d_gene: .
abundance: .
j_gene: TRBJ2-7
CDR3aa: CASSVDRYGEQYF
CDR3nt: TGTGCCAGCAGCGTAGACCGGTACGGCGAGCAGTACTTC

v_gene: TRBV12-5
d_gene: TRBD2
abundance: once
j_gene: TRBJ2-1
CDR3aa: CASGLARSTSGRHNEQFF
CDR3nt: TGTGCTAGTGGTTTGGCCCGCTCCACTAGCGGGAGACACAATGAGCAGTTCTTC

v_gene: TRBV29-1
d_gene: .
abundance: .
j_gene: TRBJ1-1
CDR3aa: CSVDVRGAEAFF
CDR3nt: TGCAGCGTTGATGTCAGGGGAGCTGAAGCTTTCTTT

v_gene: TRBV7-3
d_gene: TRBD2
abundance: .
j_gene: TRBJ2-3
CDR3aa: CASRGAGTDTQYF
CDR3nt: TGTGCCAGCAGAGGAGCGGGGACAGATACGCAGTATTTT